This entry concerns a single T cell receptor beta chain. Its antigen is as yet unknown. Germline V gene sequence: CDR1 SGHAT, CDR2 FQNNGV. The ends were cut back, 5 bases at V and 1 base at J, with 8 bases in the middle. CDR3 length: 13 residues. This entry is derived from a study of OX40 agonist ivuxolimab in advanced cancers. Study context: A male proportion of around 86% was recorded, with mean age roughly 60 years and range roughly 23 to 85. Whole-study results and caveats: Individuals who were partial responders at 0.1-3.0 mg/kg had clonal expansion that ranked among the lowest. Averaging showed that CD8+ T cells had more expanded clones than CD4+ did.

Drawing of blood for sampling happened at baseline, at cycle 4 day 1, and at cycle 7 day 1. Sequencing used immunoSEQ multiplex PCR; TCRdb keeps in-frame clones, though not all of them. Found here are 100,000 or so clones, approximately 90% of them singletons; the top ten hold 1.5% to 2%. This TCR was recovered from an adult with an advanced solid tumor such as melanoma, head and neck, liver or kidney cancer. Sequenced material: CD4+ or CD8+ T cells sorted from blood, taken in a trial of the OX40 agonist ivuxolimab. This sequence joins TRBV11-2 and TRBJ1-2; the D gene is possibly TRBD1 (5 bases). The CDR3 DNA sequence: TGTGCCAGCAGCCCAGACAGTAACTATGGCTACACCTTC. Translating it yields CASSPDSNYGYTF. The whole variable domain, filled in from reference TRBV11-2 and TRBJ1-2, reads EAGVAQSPRYKIIEKRQSVAFWCNPISGHATLYWYQQILGQGPKLLIQFQNNGVVDDSQLPKDRFSAERLKGVDSTLKIQPAKLEDSAVYLCASSPDSNYGYTFGSGTRLTVV.